This T cell receptor beta chain is from a study of liver allograft versus peripheral blood T cells. Study as a whole: Liver transplant recipients had T cell receptor repertoires compared between transplanted liver and peripheral blood.

MiXCR, applied by TCRdb to the reads, yields one record per CDR3 protein. Here the sample spans about 16,000 distinct CDR3 sequences, around a fifth being singletons. This clonotype was recorded a few times. The antigen is undetermined. General observations from the study: Intragraft liver T cell receptor repertoires reportedly differed from peripheral blood repertoires.

The TCR was taken from a human patient who had a liver transplant. The T cells may come from the graft donor.

The CDR3 reads CASSSSAGAVEQYF. CDR3 DNA sequence: TGTGCCAGCAGTTCCTCAGCGGGAGCGGTCGAGCAGTACTTC. The V call is TRBV6-5, the J call TRBJ2-7, with TRBD2 matching 8 bases. V trimming: 4 bases; J trimming: 6 bases; junction bases outside the gene matches: 8. CDR1 and CDR2 from the germline V gene are MNHEY and SVGAGI. This CDR3 has 14 residues.